The rows below give T cell receptor beta chains drawn from one sample of a study of OX40 agonist ivuxolimab in advanced cancers. Some clones are missing from TCRdb's copy, which holds only in-frame ones; the method was immunoSEQ multiplex PCR. The sample lists about 91,000 clones, approximately 88% occurring once. Source: CD4+ or CD8+ T cells sorted from blood, taken in a trial of the OX40 agonist ivuxolimab. The source of these receptors is an adult with an advanced solid tumor such as melanoma, head and neck, liver or kidney cancer. CDR3s include the opening cysteine and the closing phenylalanine or tryptophan. Fields, in order: V gene, J gene, D gene, clone size, CDR3 DNA, CDR3 protein. D genes are given only for firm matches. The size of a clone is reported for some rows only, either as once, few or many, or as a class for expanded clones.

>TRBV7-9|TRBJ1-2|NA|NA
TGTGCCAGCAGCTTCGGAAACTATGGCTACACCTTC
CASSFGNYGYTF
>TRBV5-8|TRBJ2-1|TRBD1|NA
TGTGCCAGCAGCCTGGAGGACAGGACTTACAATGAGCAGTTCTTC
CASSLEDRTYNEQFF
>TRBV7-9|TRBJ2-1|NA|NA
TGTGCCAGCAGCTCCGCGGGGGAGCAGTTCTTC
CASSSAGEQFF
>TRBV7-8|TRBJ1-1|NA|NA
TGTGCCAGCAGCATAAATTTATACACTGAAGCTTTCTTT
CASSINLYTEAFF
>TRBV7-9|TRBJ1-4|TRBD1|NA
TGTGCCAGCAGCTGGAGGGCAGGGGGAGAAGAAAAACTGTTTTTT
CASSWRAGGEEKLFF
>TRBV6-5|TRBJ1-2|TRBD1|medium-sized
TGTGCCAGCAGAGCAGCGGGACAGGCCTATGGCTACACCTTC
CASRAAGQAYGYTF
>TRBV15|TRBJ2-6|NA|NA
TGTGCCACCAGCAGACAATACTCTGGGGCCAACGTCCTGACTTTC
CATSRQYSGANVLTF
>TRBV19|TRBJ1-5|NA|few
TGTGCCAGTAGTGTTTCAGGGAGGGGCCAGCCCCAGCATTTT
CASSVSGRGQPQHF
>TRBV11-2|TRBJ2-2|NA|NA
TGTGCCAGCAGCCTCCGCCATGAGGGGACCGGGGAGCTGTTTTTT
CASSLRHEGTGELFF
>TRBV7-9|TRBJ2-5|TRBD2|NA
TGTGCCAGCAGCTTCTGGTCTAGCGGGGGTTGGGAGACCCAGTACTTC
CASSFWSSGGWETQYF
>TRBV27|TRBJ2-3|NA|NA
TGTGCCAGCAGTCCCCAAGTCCTGAGCACAGATACGCAGTATTTT
CASSPQVLSTDTQYF
>TRBV6-6|TRBJ2-2|TRBD1|NA
TGTGCCAGCAGTTACGGGACAGCCGGGGAGCTGTTTTTT
CASSYGTAGELFF
>TRBV19|TRBJ2-7|NA|NA
TGTGCCAGTAGCCGACAGCGCAGGTCATTGTCCTACGAGCAGTACTTC
CASSRQRRSLSYEQYF
>TRBV29-1|TRBJ2-5|NA|NA
TGCAGCGCCGAGGGGACATACCAAGAAGAGACCCAGTACTTC
CSAEGTYQEETQYF
>TRBV28|TRBJ1-4|TRBD1|NA
TGTGCCAGCAGTTTAGGGGACAGCTTTACTGCAACTAATGAAAAACTGTTTTTT
CASSLGDSFTATNEKLFF
>TRBV19|TRBJ2-1|NA|once
TGTGCCAGTAGTATGCGGGATGAGCAGTTCTTC
CASSMRDEQFF
>TRBV7-9|TRBJ2-7|NA|NA
TGTGCCAGCAGCTTAGAGATTCGGGACCGCTACGAGCAGTACTTC
CASSLEIRDRYEQYF
>TRBV28|TRBJ2-7|NA|NA
TGTGCCAGCAGTTCATACCTTGCTGGGCTTTCCTACGAGCAGTACTTC
CASSSYLAGLSYEQYF
>TRBV7-3|TRBJ2-7|NA|NA
TGTGCCAGCAGCTTATTTGCAGGGGTCGCCTACGAGCAGTACTTC
CASSLFAGVAYEQYF
>TRBV5-1|TRBJ1-1|TRBD1|NA
TGCGCCAGCAGCTTGGGCCAGGGGGCGGGAATGAACACTGAAGCTTTCTTT
CASSLGQGAGMNTEAFF
>TRBV7-9|TRBJ1-1|NA|NA
TGTGCCAGCAGCCAGGCCGCTGAAGCTTTCTTT
CASSQAAEAFF
>TRBV25-1|TRBJ1-2|NA|NA
TGTGCCAGCAGTGCCCCGGGGAGGGTAGATGGCTACACCTTC
CASSAPGRVDGYTF
>TRBV19|TRBJ1-1|NA|NA
TGTGCCAGTAGTATAGGGAAGGGGGGGCGTGCTTTCTTT
CASSIGKGGRAFF
>TRBV5-1|TRBJ2-1|NA|NA
TGCGCCAGCAGCTTGTGGGGGGGCTCGAGCAATGAGCAGTTCTTC
CASSLWGGSSNEQFF
>TRBV7-9|TRBJ1-4|NA|NA
TGTGCCAGCAGCCCCCCCGGGTGGAATGAAAAACTGTTTTTT
CASSPPGWNEKLFF
>TRBV5-6|TRBJ2-7|NA|few
TGTGCCAGCAGCCGGAAGGGGTTCACCTACGAGCAGTACTTC
CASSRKGFTYEQYF
>TRBV11-2|TRBJ2-7|NA|NA
TGTGCCAGCAGCCCTAGGTGGGGCTACGAGCAGTACTTC
CASSPRWGYEQYF